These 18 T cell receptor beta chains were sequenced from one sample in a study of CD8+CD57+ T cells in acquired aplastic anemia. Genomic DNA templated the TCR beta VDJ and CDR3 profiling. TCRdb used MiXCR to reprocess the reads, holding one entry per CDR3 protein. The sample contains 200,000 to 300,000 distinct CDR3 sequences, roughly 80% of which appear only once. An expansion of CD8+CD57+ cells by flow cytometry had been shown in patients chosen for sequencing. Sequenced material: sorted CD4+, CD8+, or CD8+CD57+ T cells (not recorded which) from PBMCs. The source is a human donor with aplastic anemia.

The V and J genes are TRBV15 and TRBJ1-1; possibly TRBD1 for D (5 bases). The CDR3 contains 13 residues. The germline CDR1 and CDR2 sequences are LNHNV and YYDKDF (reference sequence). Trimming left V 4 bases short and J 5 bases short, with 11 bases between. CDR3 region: CATSTQGSTEAFF. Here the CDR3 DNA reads TGTGCCACCAGCACTCAGGGTTCAACTGAAGCTTTCTTT.

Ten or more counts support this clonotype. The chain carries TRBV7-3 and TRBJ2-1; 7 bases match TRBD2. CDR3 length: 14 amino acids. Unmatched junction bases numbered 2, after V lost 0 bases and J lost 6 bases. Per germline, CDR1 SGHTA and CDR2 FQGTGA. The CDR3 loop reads CASSLTGGVNEQFF. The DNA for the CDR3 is TGTGCCAGCAGCTTAACGGGGGGGGTCAATGAGCAGTTCTTC.

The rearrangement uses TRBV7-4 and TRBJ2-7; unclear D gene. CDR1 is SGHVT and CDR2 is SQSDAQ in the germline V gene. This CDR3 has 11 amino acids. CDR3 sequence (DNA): TGTGCCAGCAGCTCAGATGGCACGCAGCACGTC. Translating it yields CASSSDGTQHV.

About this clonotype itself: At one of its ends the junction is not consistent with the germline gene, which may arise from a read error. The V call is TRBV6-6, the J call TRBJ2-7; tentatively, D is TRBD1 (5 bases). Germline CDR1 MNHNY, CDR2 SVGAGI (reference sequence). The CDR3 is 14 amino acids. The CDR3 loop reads CASSYDQGNYAQYF. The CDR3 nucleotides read TGTGCCAGCAGTTACGACCAGGGTAACTACGCGCAGTACTTC.

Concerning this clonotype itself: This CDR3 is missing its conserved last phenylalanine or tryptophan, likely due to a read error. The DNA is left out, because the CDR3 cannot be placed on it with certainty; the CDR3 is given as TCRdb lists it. The CDR3: CASSIAGGSYNEQ. The chain couples TRBV7-9 to TRBJ2-7; TRBD1 reflects the table's D call only, with no check against the DNA. Ends included, the CDR3 has 13 residues. The germline V gene has CDR1 SEHNR and CDR2 FQNEAQ (reference sequence).

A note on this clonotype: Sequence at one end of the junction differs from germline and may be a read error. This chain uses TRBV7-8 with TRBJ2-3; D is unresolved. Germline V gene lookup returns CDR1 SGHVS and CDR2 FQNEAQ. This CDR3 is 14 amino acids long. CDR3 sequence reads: CASSLAADPNSNQF. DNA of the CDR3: TGTGCCAGCAGCTTAGCGGCAGACCCTAATAGCAATCAGTTT.

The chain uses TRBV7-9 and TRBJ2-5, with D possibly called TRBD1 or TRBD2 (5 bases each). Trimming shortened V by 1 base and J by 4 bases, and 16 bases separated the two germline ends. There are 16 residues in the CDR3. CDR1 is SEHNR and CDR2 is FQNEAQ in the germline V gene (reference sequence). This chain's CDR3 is CASSLGGSYGAETQYF. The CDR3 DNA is TGTGCCAGCAGCTTAGGGGGTAGCTACGGGGCAGAGACCCAGTACTTC. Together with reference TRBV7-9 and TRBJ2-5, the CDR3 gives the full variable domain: DTGVSQNPRHKITKRGQNVTFRCDPISEHNRLYWYRQTLGQGPEFLTYFQNEAQLEKSRLLSDRFSAERPKGSFSTLEIQRTEQGDSAMYLCASSLGGSYGAETQYFGPGTRLLVL.

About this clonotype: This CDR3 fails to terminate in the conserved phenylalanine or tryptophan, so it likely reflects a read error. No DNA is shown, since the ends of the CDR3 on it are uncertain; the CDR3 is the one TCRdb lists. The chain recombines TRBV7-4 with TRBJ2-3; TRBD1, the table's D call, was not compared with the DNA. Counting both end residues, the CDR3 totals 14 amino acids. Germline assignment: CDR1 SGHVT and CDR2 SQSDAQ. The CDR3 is CASSSPWGRDIRLL.

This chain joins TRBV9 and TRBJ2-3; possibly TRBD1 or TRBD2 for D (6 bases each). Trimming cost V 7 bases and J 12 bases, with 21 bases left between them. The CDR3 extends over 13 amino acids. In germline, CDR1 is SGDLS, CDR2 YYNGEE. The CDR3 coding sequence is TGTGCCAGCGGGGACGGGGGCTGGGGCAATCAGTATTTT. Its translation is CASGDGGWGNQYF.

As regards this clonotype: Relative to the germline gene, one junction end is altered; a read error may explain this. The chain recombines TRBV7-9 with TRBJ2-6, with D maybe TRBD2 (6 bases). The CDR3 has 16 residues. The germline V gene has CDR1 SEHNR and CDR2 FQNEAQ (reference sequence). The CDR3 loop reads CASSLAGGPEAHVLTF. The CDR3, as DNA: TGTGCCAGCAGCTTAGCGGGAGGCCCCGAGGCCCACGTTCTGACTTTC.

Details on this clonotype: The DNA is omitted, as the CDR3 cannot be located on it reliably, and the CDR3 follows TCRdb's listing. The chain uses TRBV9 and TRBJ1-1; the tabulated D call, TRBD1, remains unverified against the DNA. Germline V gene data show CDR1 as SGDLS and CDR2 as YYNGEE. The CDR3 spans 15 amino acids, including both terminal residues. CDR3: CASRVAGTIQYFAFF.

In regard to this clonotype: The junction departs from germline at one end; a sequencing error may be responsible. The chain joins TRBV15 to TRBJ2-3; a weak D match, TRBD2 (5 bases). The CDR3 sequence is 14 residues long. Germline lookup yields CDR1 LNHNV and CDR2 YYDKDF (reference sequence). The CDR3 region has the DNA TGTGCCAGCAGCAGAGAGGGAGACAAAGATACGCAGTACTTT. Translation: CASSREGDKDTQYF.

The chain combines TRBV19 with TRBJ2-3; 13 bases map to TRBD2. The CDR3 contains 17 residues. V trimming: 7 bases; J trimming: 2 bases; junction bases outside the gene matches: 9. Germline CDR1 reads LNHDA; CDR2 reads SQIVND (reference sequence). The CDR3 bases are TGTGCCAGTAACCTACAGGGGACTAGCGGGACCACAGATACGCAGTATTTT. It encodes CASNLQGTSGTTDTQYF.

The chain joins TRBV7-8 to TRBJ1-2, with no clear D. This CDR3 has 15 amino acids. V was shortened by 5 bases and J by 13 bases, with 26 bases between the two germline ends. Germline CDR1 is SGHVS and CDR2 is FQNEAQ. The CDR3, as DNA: TGTGCCAGCAGCCCTACCCTTTCCATGGTTTTCTACACCACCTTC. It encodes CASSPTLSMVFYTTF.

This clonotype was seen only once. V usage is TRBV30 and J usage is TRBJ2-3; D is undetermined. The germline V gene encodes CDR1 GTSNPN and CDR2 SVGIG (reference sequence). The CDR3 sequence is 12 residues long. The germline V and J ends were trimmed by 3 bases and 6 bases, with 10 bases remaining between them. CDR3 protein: CAWRNVEDTQYF. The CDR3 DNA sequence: TGTGCCTGGAGAAACGTCGAGGATACGCAGTATTTT.

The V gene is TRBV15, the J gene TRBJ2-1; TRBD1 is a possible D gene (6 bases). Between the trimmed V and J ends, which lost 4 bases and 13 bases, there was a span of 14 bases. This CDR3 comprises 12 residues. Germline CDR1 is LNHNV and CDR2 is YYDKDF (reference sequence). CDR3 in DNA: TGTGCCACCAGCATGAACAGGGTAGGACAGTTCTTC. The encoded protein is CATSMNRVGQFF.

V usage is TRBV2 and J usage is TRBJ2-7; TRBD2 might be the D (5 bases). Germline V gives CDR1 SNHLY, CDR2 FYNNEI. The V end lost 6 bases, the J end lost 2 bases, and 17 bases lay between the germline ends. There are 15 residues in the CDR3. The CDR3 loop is CASREAYRNPYEQYV. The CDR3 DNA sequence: TGTGCCAGCAGGGAGGCGTATAGGAATCCCTACGAGCAGTACGTC.

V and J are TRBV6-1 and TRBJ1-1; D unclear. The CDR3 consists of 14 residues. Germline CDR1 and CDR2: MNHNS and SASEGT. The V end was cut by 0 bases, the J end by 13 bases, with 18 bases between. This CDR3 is CASSEARAREDLFF. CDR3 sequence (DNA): TGTGCCAGCAGTGAAGCGCGGGCCAGAGAGGATCTTTTCTTT.